This T cell receptor (beta chain) comes out of a study of regulatory T cells in long-lasting Graves disease. Study in general: Over 5 years on antithyroid drugs plus positive TSH receptor antibodies marked Graves' disease as persistent.

Study-level points and caveats: Accuracy might have suffered from few samples. Favoring TRBV28, TRBJ1-2 and TRBJ2-5 was a feature seen in persistent disease.

This clonotype was observed a handful of times. As yet, its antigen is unknown. Time point meaning: persistent/refractory GD, antithyroid drugs over 5 years with positive TRAb. Isolated PBMC RNA provided the starting material for the TCR library. Graves' disease diagnosis was established per American Thyroid Association guidelines. CDR3 length: 14 amino acids. J lost 4 bases, V lost 2 bases, and 8 bases had no gene match. Germline values: CDR1 DFQATT, CDR2 SNEGSKA (reference sequence). TCR beta libraries were built with iRepertoire HTBI primers and Arm-PCR of CDR3 regions. One entry per CDR3 protein, called by TCRdb with MiXCR from the multiplex PCR reads. Here the sample spans approximately 400,000 distinct CDR3 sequences, less than 25% being singletons.

The chain is built from TRBV20-1 and TRBJ2-7, with 7 nucleotides matching TRBD2. This specimen consisted of peripheral blood mononuclear cells (PBMCs), obtained when the disease was refractory, from a patient treated with antithyroid drugs. The clonotype originates from a female donor with Graves disease. CDR3 nucleotide sequence: TGCAGTGCTAGAAGGGCGGGAGCTTCTTACGAGCAGTACTTC. Translating it yields CSARRAGASYEQYF.